Shown below are 27 T cell receptor beta chains from a single sample sequenced in a study of molecular identifiers for immune sequencing clone quantification. TCRdb reprocessed the PCR reads via MiXCR and lists one record per CDR3 protein. The top ten hold 0.78% of the sample, which has approximately 680,000 distinct CDR3 sequences, 25% seen once. The sequenced sample was naive CD8+ T cells from blood, with Jurkat cell RNA spiked in. The subset here: FACS-sorted CD8+CD4-CCR7+CD45RA+ naive T cells. Every receptor here comes from a human donor in good health. Some libraries in this study had Jurkat cell RNA spiked in.

The gene calls are TRBV7-6 and TRBJ2-5; 11 bases line up with TRBD2. CDR1 and CDR2 from the germline V gene are SGHVS and FNYEAQ. There are 17 residues in the CDR3. Trimming at V came to 1 base and at J to 2 bases, leaving 6 bases not matched to a gene. CDR3 loop: CASSLGVLAGEQETQYF. The DNA for the CDR3 is TGTGCCAGCAGCTTAGGGGTACTAGCGGGGGAGCAAGAGACCCAGTACTTC. Together with reference TRBV7-6 and TRBJ2-5, the CDR3 gives the full variable domain: GAGVSQSPRYKVTKRGQDVALRCDPISGHVSLYWYRQALGQGPEFLTYFNYEAQQDKSGLPNDRFSAERPEGSISTLTIQRTEQRDSAMYRCASSLGVLAGEQETQYFGPGTRLLVL.

This clonotype was detected ten times or more. The genes are TRBV2 and TRBJ2-1, with 10 bases lining up with TRBD2. The CDR3 is 13 residues long. Germline V gives CDR1 SNHLY, CDR2 FYNNEI. V was pared by 9 bases and J by 4 bases, with 3 bases of the junction left unmatched. CDR3 protein: CARRTSGYNEQFF. The DNA of the CDR3 is TGTGCCAGAAGGACTAGCGGATACAATGAGCAGTTCTTC.

This clonotype was counted between two and nine times. The chain joins TRBV25-1 to TRBJ1-1; TRBD1 is a possible D gene (5 bases). The CDR3 runs 12 residues. The germline V and J ends were trimmed by 6 bases and 6 bases, with 11 bases remaining between them. Germline CDR1 is MGHDK and CDR2 is SYGVNS. The CDR3 spells CASRLGVAEAFF. The DNA for the CDR3 is TGTGCCAGCAGATTGGGGGTAGCTGAAGCTTTCTTT.

This clonotype was seen ten or more times. CDR3 coding DNA: TGTGCCAGTATCGGGGTCTCGGGGGAGCAGTACTTC. Protein sequence: CASIGVSGEQYF. V is TRBV19 and J is TRBJ2-7, with TRBD2 as a possible D gene (5 bases). This CDR3 comprises 12 residues. Between the trimmed V and J ends, which lost 7 bases and 7 bases, there was a span of 14 bases. From germline, CDR1 is LNHDA and CDR2 SQIVND (reference sequence).

The chain has TRBV10-2 and TRBJ1-2, with 8 nucleotides matching TRBD1. Germline loops: CDR1 WSHSY, CDR2 SAAADI. The V segment lost 8 bases and the J segment 2 bases; nucleotides outside the gene matches: 4. This CDR3 contains 13 residues. Here the CDR3 reads CASLRTGNYGYTF. CDR3 bases: TGCGCCAGCCTAAGGACAGGGAACTATGGCTACACCTTC.

A note on this clonotype: Being one base from a much bigger clone, this may be a read error. The V and J genes are TRBV21-1 and TRBJ2-5; the D call TRBD2 from the table was never checked on the DNA. TRBV21-1 is described as a pseudogene. The CDR3 runs 15 residues. The DNA of the CDR3 is TGTGCCAGCAGCAACCCGACTAGCGGCCAAGAGCCCCAGTACTTC. It specifies CASSNPTSGQEPQYF.

At least ten counts were recorded for this clonotype. The chain links TRBV29-1 to TRBJ2-7; unclear D gene. Germline loops: CDR1 SQVTM, CDR2 ANQGSEA. The CDR3 spans 10 residues. V was pared by 5 bases and J by 3 bases, with 5 bases between. The CDR3: CSVQSYEQYF. The DNA of the CDR3 is TGCAGCGTTCAGAGCTACGAGCAGTACTTC.

The gene calls are TRBV12-3 or TRBV12-4 and TRBJ2-2, with 9 bases aligning to TRBD2. This CDR3 spans 15 amino acids. With V trimmed by 7 bases and J by 2 bases, 5 bases remained unmatched. The CDR3 is CASTPSGTNTGELFF. The CDR3 DNA is TGTGCCAGCACCCCTAGCGGGACCAACACCGGGGAGCTGTTTTTT.

The genes are TRBV27 and TRBJ2-2; maybe TRBD1 (6 bases). The germline V and J ends were trimmed by 1 base and 6 bases, with 12 bases remaining between them. The V gene's germline CDR1 is MNHEY and CDR2 SMNVEV (reference sequence). CDR3 size: 15 residues. CDR3 nucleotide sequence: TGTGCCAGCAGTTTATTGGACAGCCGGGCCGGGGAGCTGTTTTTT. This codes for CASSLLDSRAGELFF.

A word on this clonotype: Possible read error: a much larger clone is one base away. The V and J genes are TRBV4-3 and TRBJ2-7, with D perhaps TRBD2 (6 bases). Germline V gene sequence: CDR1 LGHNA, CDR2 YSLEER. V was cut by 0 bases and J by 2 bases, with 20 bases left in between. CDR3 length: 18 residues. The chain's CDR3 is CASSQDIGGAGLAYEQYF. In DNA, the CDR3 is TGCGCCAGCAGCCAAGATATAGGCGGGGCAGGGCTCGCCTACGAGCAGTACTTC.

The chain joins TRBV2 to TRBJ2-1; 11 bases map to TRBD2. Unmatched junction bases numbered 8, after V lost 1 base and J lost 9 bases. The CDR3 runs to 16 residues. Per the germline V gene, CDR1 is SNHLY and CDR2 is FYNNEI. In DNA, the CDR3 is TGTGCCAGCAGTGAAGATAGCGGGAGGGTCCCTATTGAGCAGTTCTTC. Its protein product is CASSEDSGRVPIEQFF.

In the case of this clonotype: A much larger clone sits a single nucleotide away, making a read error possible. J is TRBJ2-1 and V is TRBV4-1; 11 nucleotides agree with TRBD2. Trimming took 4 bases from V and 9 from J; bases not matched to a gene: 14. The CDR3 is made up of 17 amino acids. Germline CDR1 and CDR2: MGHRA and YSYEKL. DNA of the CDR3: TGCGCCAGCAGCCCCATGCCTTCTAGCGGGGGGTGGGGTGAGCAGTTCTTC. The encoded protein is CASSPMPSSGGWGEQFF.

Points on this clonotype: It may be a read error: a sequence one base away is much more abundant. The V and J genes are TRBV7-6 and TRBJ2-3; 7 bases align to TRBD2. Germline V gene sequence: CDR1 SGHVS, CDR2 FNYEAQ. The CDR3 contains 15 residues. The DNA of the CDR3 is TGTGCCAGCACAACCCCGGGAGGTGGCGCAGATACGCGGTATTTT. Its translation: CASTTPGGGADTRYF.

This clonotype was seen a few times. The chain carries TRBV6-6 and TRBJ2-3; 13 nucleotides agree with TRBD2. With V trimmed by 5 bases and J by 3 bases, 5 bases remained unmatched. The germline V gene has CDR1 MNHNY and CDR2 SVGAGI (reference sequence). The CDR3 has 16 amino acids. The CDR3 nucleotides are TGTGCCAGCAGTCCGACTAGCGGGGGGTGGACAGATACGCAGTATTTT. Protein sequence: CASSPTSGGWTDTQYF.

With respect to this clonotype: One junction end disagrees with the germline gene, perhaps due to a read error. The chain is built from TRBV20-1 and TRBJ2-7, with a tentative D call TRBD1 (5 bases). The CDR3 sequence is 13 residues long. Germline V lookup: CDR1 DFQATT, CDR2 SNEGSKA (reference sequence). The CDR3 DNA sequence: TGCCGTGCTAGATCAGGGTTCACCTACGAGCAGTACTTC. Protein product: CRARSGFTYEQYF.

This clonotype was observed at least ten times. The gene calls are TRBV5-1 and TRBJ2-7, with 10 nucleotides matching TRBD2. There are 16 residues in the CDR3. V was clipped by 4 bases and J by 4 bases; unmatched bases: 11. CDR1 is SGHRS, CDR2 YFSETQ, per germline. CDR3 protein: CASSPTYGLAAYEQYF. The CDR3 nucleotides are TGCGCCAGCAGCCCGACTTACGGACTAGCGGCATACGAGCAGTACTTC.

This clonotype was counted ten times or more. In nucleotides, the CDR3 is TGTGCCACCCAGTACGGGAACGAGCAGTACTTC. Translation: CATQYGNEQYF. The chain is built from TRBV24-1 and TRBJ2-7, with TRBD2 as a possible D gene (5 bases). The CDR3 is 11 amino acids. Deletions cut 9 bases from V and 5 bases from J, with 10 bases between. CDR1 KGHDR and CDR2 SFDVKD come from the germline V gene.

V usage is TRBV6-5 and J usage is TRBJ2-3; D possibly matches TRBD1 or TRBD2 (6 bases each). The CDR3 extends over 15 amino acids. V lost 4 bases to trimming and J lost 14 bases, with 25 bases between them. Per germline, CDR1 MNHEY and CDR2 SVGAGI. The CDR3 region is CASSSGGPGTDPPYF. The CDR3 DNA reads TGTGCCAGCAGTTCCGGGGGCCCGGGGACCGATCCGCCGTATTTT.

At least ten counts were recorded for this clonotype. The chain recombines TRBV29-1 with TRBJ1-3; weak D call: TRBD1 (6 bases). CDR3 size: 14 residues. V lost 2 bases to trimming and J lost 0 bases, with 8 bases between them. Germline CDR1 SQVTM, CDR2 ANQGSEA. The DNA of the CDR3 is TGCAGCGTTGAACAGGGGCTCTCTGGAAACACCATATATTTT. Translating it yields CSVEQGLSGNTIYF.

This clonotype was counted many times. The genes are TRBV29-1 and TRBJ2-2; unclear D gene. CDR1 and CDR2 (germline): SQVTM, ANQGSEA. V lost 5 bases, J lost 5 bases, and 9 bases lay in between. CDR3 length: 12 residues. The DNA for the CDR3 is TGCAGCGTTACCCTGGGAACCGGGGAGCTGTTTTTT. This gives the protein CSVTLGTGELFF.

Written as DNA, the CDR3 is TGTGCCAGCAGCTTCGGGATCCCAGGGGAACTGTTTTTT. Residues: CASSFGIPGELFF. The chain uses TRBV7-9 and TRBJ1-4; maybe TRBD1 (6 bases). CDR3 length: 13 amino acids. The germline V gene encodes CDR1 SEHNR and CDR2 FQNEAQ (reference sequence). V lost 3 bases to trimming and J lost 12 bases, with 14 bases between them. Filled out from reference TRBV7-9 and TRBJ1-4, the complete variable domain reads DTGVSQNPRHKITKRGQNVTFRCDPISEHNRLYWYRQTLGQGPEFLTYFQNEAQLEKSRLLSDRFSAERPKGSFSTLEIQRTEQGDSAMYLCASSFGIPGELFFGSGTQLSVL.

This clonotype was picked up a small number of times. The rearrangement uses TRBV20-1 and TRBJ1-2; D remains ambiguous. The CDR3 covers 13 residues. The germline CDR1 and CDR2 sequences are DFQATT and SNEGSKA (reference sequence). The V and J ends lost 1 base and 7 bases respectively, with 13 bases between them. The CDR3 region has the DNA TGCAGTGCTAGAGGCCCCGAGGTCCCTGGCTACACCTTC. This gives the protein CSARGPEVPGYTF.

This chain joins TRBV7-9 and TRBJ2-7; D may correspond to TRBD1 or TRBD2 (5 bases each). Germline values: CDR1 SEHNR, CDR2 FQNEAQ (reference sequence). Trimming took off 5 bases at V and 6 bases at J, with 14 bases between the two ends. The CDR3 covers 13 residues. DNA of the CDR3: TGTGCCAGCAGCCCAAAAGGGACGGCCGAGCAGTACTTC. Residues: CASSPKGTAEQYF.

The V and J genes are TRBV9 and TRBJ2-7; D call uncertain. Trimming removed 4 bases from V and 8 bases from J, with 10 bases in between. The CDR3 totals 11 residues. Germline CDR1 and CDR2: SGDLS and YYNGEE. CDR3 sequence: CASSSGYKQYF. The DNA for the CDR3 is TGTGCCAGCAGCTCTGGGTACAAGCAGTACTTC. Full variable domain (outside the CDR3, taken from reference TRBV9 and TRBJ2-7): DSGVTQTPKHLITATGQRVTLRCSPRSGDLSVYWYQQSLDQGLQFLIQYYNGEERAKGNILERFSAQQFPDLHSELNLSSLELGDSALYFCASSSGYKQYFGPGTRLTVT.

This clonotype has more than one count but fewer than ten. The rearrangement joins TRBV7-6 to TRBJ1-6, with D possibly being TRBD1 (5 bases). Germline CDR1 and CDR2: SGHVS and FNYEAQ. CDR3 length equals 18 residues. Trimming cost V 5 bases and J 0 bases, with 17 bases left between them. The CDR3 coding sequence is TGTGCCAGCAGCATAAATGACAGCCCGAGCTCCTATAATTCACCCCTCCACTTT. Protein sequence: CASSINDSPSSYNSPLHF.

The chain combines TRBV14 with TRBJ2-3, with no clear D. Germline CDR1 and CDR2: SGHDN and FVKESK. V lost 0 bases and J lost 4, with 14 bases in between. The CDR3 runs 16 residues. For the CDR3, the DNA is TGTGCCAGCAGCCAAGATTACCCGACCCGAGCAGATACGCAGTATTTT. It is translated as CASSQDYPTRADTQYF.

Only a few counts were recorded for this clonotype. The chain recombines TRBV4-1 with TRBJ2-1; no reliable D call. The CDR3 covers 12 residues. Germline V CDR1 and CDR2: MGHRA, YSYEKL. V was clipped by 0 bases and J by 7 bases, with 4 bases between them. CDR3 sequence reads: CASSQDRNEQFF. The CDR3 DNA reads as TGCGCCAGCAGCCAAGATCGAAATGAGCAGTTCTTC.